This paragraph reports one T cell receptor (beta chain). A single record per CDR3 protein comes from TCRdb applying MiXCR to the 5' RACE reads. The sample has a few hundred thousand distinct CDR3 sequences, 9% to 15% seen once. This sample is drawn from a study of identical twins. These sequences were also reported in another study, on yellow fever vaccine responses in identical twins.

The sequencing input was CD8+ T cells sorted from blood. This TCR was recovered from a woman under 30 in good health.

The CDR3 bases are TGTGCCAGCAGCTTGATGGCGGGAGGGCCCGTGGAGGAGCAGTACTTC. Translating gives CASSLMAGGPVEEQYF. The chain links TRBV7-9 to TRBJ2-7; TRBD2 matches 9 bases. This CDR3 contains 16 residues. The V and J ends lost 3 bases and 7 bases, in that order; junction bases with no gene match: 13. Germline lookup yields CDR1 SEHNR and CDR2 FQNEAQ (reference sequence). Complete variable domain (other parts from reference TRBV7-9 and TRBJ2-7): DTGVSQNPRHKITKRGQNVTFRCDPISEHNRLYWYRQTLGQGPEFLTYFQNEAQLEKSRLLSDRFSAERPKGSFSTLEIQRTEQGDSAMYLCASSLMAGGPVEEQYFGPGTRLTVT.